This TCR beta chain was identified in a study of long-term antiretroviral therapy in people with HIV. They ran version v3.0 of the immunoSEQ assay at survey level. Sequencing was performed with immunoSEQ multiplex PCR; in TCRdb, only in-frame clones are kept and a portion is missing. The table lists roughly 30,000 clones, roughly nine tenths of them singletons. Germline lookup yields CDR1 SEHNR and CDR2 FQNEAQ (reference sequence). V lost 5 bases and J 6 bases, leaving 21 bases between the germline ends. The CDR3 spans 16 residues. Each donor had at least one pre-ART and at least two post-ART PBMC samples. In this sample, this clone turned up once. Its antigen is not identified. Study-level results: HIV repertoires covered narrower CDR3 length ranges than controls did. Those clones which expanded before ART made up the dominant part of the repertoire at all time points.

Specimen: unsorted PBMCs, collected 3.1 years after starting antiretroviral therapy. The TCR comes from a man younger than 35 with HIV. The chain recombines TRBV7-9 with TRBJ2-3; D could derive from TRBD1 or TRBD2 (7 bases each). CDR3 DNA sequence: TGTGCCAGCAGCCAGGGGGGGACCCTCCGTGGGGATACGCAGTATTTT. It specifies CASSQGGTLRGDTQYF.